This TCR beta chain was recovered during a study of beta chain features in type 1 diabetes. Study results and caveats: Type 1 diabetes patients had TCRB CDR3s that were shorter (moderately but significantly so) in all four CD4+ subsets.

All of the isolated RNA was reverse transcribed, so expressed TCRB transcripts were sequenced. Some clones are missing from TCRdb's copy, which holds only in-frame ones; the method was immunoSEQ multiplex PCR. The top ten clones hold 0.015% of a sample with about 340,000 clones, approximately 12% of them seen once. V lost 3 bases, J lost 7 bases, and 15 bases lay in between. The CDR3 is 13 amino acids. The germline gives CDR1 GTSNPN, CDR2 SVGIG (reference sequence). This clone showed up just a few times. No antigen is known for it. The clonotype originates from a woman aged 18 to 35 with type 1 diabetes. This sequence joins TRBV30 and TRBJ1-2; a possible D gene is TRBD1 (5 bases). Sequencing input: naive CD4+ T cells from blood. The CDR3 DNA reads TGTGCCTGGAGCATCGACAGTTCGGGTGGCTACACCTTC. Translated: CAWSIDSSGGYTF.